This is a list of T cell receptor beta chains from one sample in a study of control samples from healthy donors and cancer patients. Sequencing was performed with immunoSEQ multiplex PCR; in TCRdb, only in-frame clones are kept and a portion is missing. The data show 150,000 to 200,000 clones, with 88% seen just once and 1.5% to 2% held by the top ten. Sequenced sample: blood. The source of these receptors is a man younger than 35 in good health. Both conserved end residues are trimmed from each CDR3. D genes are given only for firm matches.

J gene	D gene	V gene	CDR3 length	CDR3 protein
TRBJ1-5	-	TRBV7-9	13	ASQPLAGSNQPQH
TRBJ1-6	-	TRBV7-3	11	ASSPDGNSPLH
TRBJ1-2	-	TRBV11-2	10	ASSLGDYGYT
TRBJ2-7	-	TRBV11-2	9	ASSLRGEQY
TRBJ1-2	-	TRBV6-5	11	ASNPREIYGYT
TRBJ1-5	-	TRBV30	12	AWTAGRGNQPQH
TRBJ1-3	-	TRBV3-1/TRBV3-2	16	ASSQAAPMQHSGNTIY
TRBJ1-2	TRBD1	TRBV27	13	ASSLTPDRGLGYT
TRBJ1-1	-	TRBV28	12	ASTFFRVNTEAF
TRBJ2-7	TRBD2	TRBV28	12	ASARFAGGYEQY
TRBJ2-1	TRBD2	TRBV7-9	12	ATLRGGEGNEQF
TRBJ1-1	-	TRBV6-5	14	ASSYSLGQGNTEAF
TRBJ2-7	-	TRBV7-3	12	ASSSMGPSYEQY
TRBJ1-6	TRBD1	TRBV5-6	15	ASSISGTGAYNSPLH
TRBJ2-1	TRBD2	TRBV5-1	16	ASSLASGGFGFYNEQF
TRBJ2-2	-	TRBV5-4	14	ASSLGTGANTGELF
TRBJ2-1	TRBD1	TRBV19	12	ASSIRDRGHEQF
TRBJ2-1	TRBD2	TRBV7-6	14	ASSLPSGGTGNEQF
TRBJ2-3	-	TRBV6-2/TRBV6-3	10	ASSRNTDTQY
TRBJ2-2	TRBD2	TRBV28	14	ASSLLAGGITGELF
TRBJ2-5	TRBD2	TRBV7-3	14	ASSLKGASGGETQY
TRBJ1-4	-	TRBV5-6	13	ASSQRANYNEKLF
TRBJ1-1	-	TRBV19	11	ASRHGSPTEAF
TRBJ2-3	-	TRBV19	12	ASSLSGRTDTQY
TRBJ1-1	TRBD1	TRBV18	13	ASSLGTGDALEAF
TRBJ2-3	-	TRBV7-9	11	ASSVRGDDTQY
TRBJ1-2	-	TRBV30	10	AWSGGLGGYT
TRBJ1-6	-	TRBV3-1/TRBV3-2	11	ASSQGQNSPLH
TRBJ1-2	-	TRBV12-3/TRBV12-4	11	ASSFGNAYGYT
TRBJ2-1	-	TRBV24-1	15	ATSDPGTGGPYNEQF
TRBJ1-6	-	TRBV12-3/TRBV12-4	11	ASSFGSNSPLH
TRBJ2-1	-	TRBV15	12	ATSPRTGPGEQF
TRBJ2-1	-	TRBV6-4	12	ASSDPGFGNEQF
TRBJ1-2	-	TRBV10-3	12	AISESGSNYGYT
TRBJ2-3	TRBD2	TRBV19	17	ASSGALAGGHPSTDTQY
TRBJ1-2	TRBD1	TRBV7-9	14	ASSPTGTGNSGVYT
TRBJ2-2	TRBD1	TRBV6-1	14	ASSEAGQGNTGELF
TRBJ2-1	-	TRBV7-2	16	ASSPEWTATFSYNEQF
TRBJ2-1	-	TRBV11-2	12	ASSLDAGNNEQF
TRBJ1-1	TRBD1	TRBV5-4	18	ASSYIFGIRGRGQGAEAF
TRBJ2-3	-	TRBV30	10	AWSPLGDTQY
TRBJ1-2	-	TRBV6-1	14	ASSEGQGGGPYGYT
TRBJ1-1	-	TRBV29-1	10	SVVGVNAEAF
TRBJ1-1	-	TRBV19	11	ASGWEVNTEAF
TRBJ2-1	TRBD1	TRBV28	10	ASRQGAREQF
TRBJ2-1	TRBD2	TRBV30	11	AGTSGGDNEQF